This TCR beta chain was captured in a study of blood T cell repertoires in COVID-19. The CDR3 loop spans 14 amino acids. Trimming took off 6 bases at V and 6 bases at J, with 20 bases between the two ends. Looked up from germline, CDR1 is SQVTM and CDR2 is ANQGSEA. The protocol was immunoSEQ multiplex PCR, while the TCRdb copy is restricted to in-frame clones and leaves out a portion. The profile shows about 200,000 clones, 75% to 85% of them singletons. The source of this sequence is a woman between 65 and 79 years old with COVID-19, enrolled during active disease. The chain carries TRBV29-1 and TRBJ1-2; D remains ambiguous. Specimen: peripheral blood. DNA for the CDR3: TGCAGCGTCCCCGGGAGGGCAGACTTAAATGGCTACACCTTC. Protein sequence: CSVPGRADLNGYTF. The full variable domain, with the rest looked up from reference TRBV29-1 and TRBJ1-2, is SAVISQKPSRDICQRGTSLTIQCQVDSQVTMMFWYRQQPGQSLTLIATANQGSEATYESGFVIDKFPISRPNLTFSTLTVSNMSPEDSSIYLCSVPGRADLNGYTFGSGTRLTVV.